A selection of T cell receptor beta chains follows, all from one sample in a study of CD8+CD57+ T cells in acquired aplastic anemia. TCRdb redid the calling of the reads with MiXCR, one entry per CDR3 protein. The top ten clones hold 15% to 20% of a sample with around 200,000 distinct CDR3 sequences, roughly 50% of them seen once. Material for sequencing was sorted CD4+, CD8+, or CD8+CD57+ T cells (not recorded which) from PBMCs. Receptors originate from a human donor with aplastic anemia. CDR3s include the opening cysteine and the closing phenylalanine or tryptophan. The D gene is left open where the match is weak. For some rows the clone size is stated as once, few or many, or as a class when expanded; others skip it.

j_gene: TRBJ2-4; abundance: NA; d_gene: TRBD2; v_gene: TRBV2; CDR3nt: TGTGCCAGCAGCCGGGGGGAGTTGGCCATTCAGTACTTC; CDR3aa: CASSRGELAIQYF
j_gene: TRBJ2-2; abundance: many; d_gene: TRBD2; v_gene: TRBV7-8; CDR3nt: TGTGCCAGCAGCTTAGTTGGGACTAGCGGGTACACCGGGGAGCTGTTTTTT; CDR3aa: CASSLVGTSGYTGELFF
j_gene: TRBJ1-5; abundance: many; d_gene: NA; v_gene: TRBV6-5; CDR3nt: TGTGCCAGCAGTTACTCGAATCAGGGTGGGCAGCCCCAGCATTTT; CDR3aa: CASSYSNQGGQPQHF
j_gene: TRBJ2-7; abundance: NA; d_gene: NA; v_gene: TRBV6-6; CDR3nt: TGTGCCATCACCTCCCAGGGACTCATATACGAGCAGTACTTC; CDR3aa: CAITSQGLIYEQYF
j_gene: TRBJ2-5; abundance: many; d_gene: NA; v_gene: TRBV5-1; CDR3nt: TGCGCCAGCAGTTGGGGTTTGGAGTACCAAGAGACCCAGTACTTC; CDR3aa: CASSWGLEYQETQYF
j_gene: TRBJ2-6; abundance: many; d_gene: TRBD1; v_gene: TRBV9; CDR3nt: TGTGCCAGCAGCGCAGGGGGGACAGGCTCTTCTGGGGCCAACGTCCTGACTTTC; CDR3aa: CASSAGGTGSSGANVLTF
j_gene: TRBJ2-5; abundance: few; d_gene: NA; v_gene: TRBV4-1; CDR3nt: TGCGCCAGCAGCCCCAGACAGAGTGAAGAGACCCAGTACTTC; CDR3aa: CASSPRQSEETQYF
j_gene: TRBJ1-1; abundance: many; d_gene: NA; v_gene: TRBV20-1; CDR3nt: TGCAGTGCTAGAGCAGGGAGTTGGGGTAACACTGAAGCTTTCTTT; CDR3aa: CSARAGSWGNTEAFF
j_gene: TRBJ2-7; abundance: NA; d_gene: NA; v_gene: TRBV20-1; CDR3nt: TGCAGTGCTACCCGTTACTACCGACTCTACGAGCAGTGCTTC; CDR3aa: CSATRYYRLYEQCF
j_gene: TRBJ2-1; abundance: NA; d_gene: NA; v_gene: TRBV15; CDR3nt: TGTGCCACCAGCAGAGCTCGGGAGACGACCAATGAGCAGTTCTTC; CDR3aa: CATSRARETTNEQFF
j_gene: TRBJ1-3; abundance: NA; d_gene: NA; v_gene: TRBV5-6; CDR3nt: TGTGCCAGCAGTTTCGGGGTTGGAGATGGAAACACCATATATTTT; CDR3aa: CASSFGVGDGNTIYF
j_gene: TRBJ1-5; abundance: NA; d_gene: NA; v_gene: TRBV5-1; CDR3nt: TGCGCCAGCAGCTTGGCGGGGGTTGGTCAGCCCCAGCATTTT; CDR3aa: CASSLAGVGQPQHF
j_gene: TRBJ2-3; abundance: NA; d_gene: NA; v_gene: TRBV15; CDR3nt: TGTGCCACCGGCAGGGGGGGGACGGAACACCGGGGAGCTGTTTTT; CDR3aa: CATGRGGTEHRGAVF
j_gene: TRBJ1-1; abundance: many; d_gene: TRBD1; v_gene: TRBV2; CDR3nt: TGTGCCAGCGACAGGGACCCCCCTGACACTGAAGCTTTCTTT; CDR3aa: CASDRDPPDTEAFF
j_gene: TRBJ2-3; abundance: many; d_gene: NA; v_gene: TRBV5-6; CDR3nt: TGTGCCAGCAGCCCCAATAGCGGATCTAGCACAGATACGCAGTATTTT; CDR3aa: CASSPNSGSSTDTQYF
j_gene: TRBJ1-5; abundance: many; d_gene: NA; v_gene: TRBV7-9; CDR3nt: TGTGCCAGCACCTTAGACGGCGGGAATCAGCCCCAGCATTTT; CDR3aa: CASTLDGGNQPQHF
j_gene: TRBJ1-6; abundance: many; d_gene: TRBD1; v_gene: TRBV9; CDR3nt: TGTGCCAGCAGCCCCTCGGGACAGGGGAGTAATTCACCCCTCCACTTT; CDR3aa: CASSPSGQGSNSPLHF
j_gene: TRBJ1-1; abundance: many; d_gene: NA; v_gene: TRBV7-8; CDR3nt: TGTGCCAGCAGCTACCAGAGTGTCGACACTGAAGCTTTCTTT; CDR3aa: CASSYQSVDTEAFF
j_gene: TRBJ2-7; abundance: many; d_gene: NA; v_gene: TRBV10-2; CDR3nt: TGCGCCAGCGCATCCTACGAGCAGTACTTC; CDR3aa: CASASYEQYF
j_gene: TRBJ2-3; abundance: NA; d_gene: NA; v_gene: TRBV6-5; CDR3nt: TGTGCCAGCGGGGGAGACAGTTCTAGCACAGATACGCAGTATTTT; CDR3aa: CASGGDSSSTDTQYF
j_gene: TRBJ2-3; abundance: NA; d_gene: TRBD2; v_gene: TRBV2; CDR3nt: TGTGCCAGCAGGAAAACTAGCGGGGGGGGAGGAGATACGCAGTATTTT; CDR3aa: CASRKTSGGGGDTQYF
j_gene: TRBJ1-6; abundance: few; d_gene: NA; v_gene: TRBV28; CDR3nt: TGTGCCAGCAGTTCCCAAGTCTTACCTCCGGCAGGGCAAGGGTCACCCCTCCACTTT; CDR3aa: CASSSQVLPPAGQGSPLHF
j_gene: TRBJ2-7; abundance: NA; d_gene: TRBD1; v_gene: TRBV7-8; CDR3nt: TGCGCCAGCAGCCTCGGACAGGGGATAAGCGACGAGCAGTACTTC; CDR3aa: CASSLGQGISDEQYF
j_gene: TRBJ2-3; abundance: NA; d_gene: NA; v_gene: TRBV19; CDR3nt: TGTGCCAGTAGTATCCGAGGATCTAGCACAGATACGCAGTATTTT; CDR3aa: CASSIRGSSTDTQYF
j_gene: TRBJ2-5; abundance: few; d_gene: TRBD2; v_gene: TRBV10-3; CDR3nt: TGTGCCAGCAGTTTAGCGGGGGATCAAGAGACCCAGTACTTC; CDR3aa: CASSLAGDQETQYF
j_gene: TRBJ1-1; abundance: many; d_gene: NA; v_gene: TRBV11-2; CDR3nt: TGTGCCAGCAGCTTAGAACCGGACACTGAAGCTTTCTTT; CDR3aa: CASSLEPDTEAFF
j_gene: TRBJ2-3; abundance: many; d_gene: TRBD1; v_gene: TRBV20-1; CDR3nt: TGCAGTGCTAGAGTAGACAGGGAGACAGATACGCAGTATTTT; CDR3aa: CSARVDRETDTQYF
j_gene: TRBJ2-5; abundance: NA; d_gene: NA; v_gene: TRBV3-1; CDR3nt: TGTGCCAGCAGCCAACCCAAGCAAGGGGGCCAAGAGACCCAGTACTTC; CDR3aa: CASSQPKQGGQETQYF
j_gene: TRBJ1-6; abundance: few; d_gene: TRBD1; v_gene: TRBV2; CDR3nt: TGTGCCAGCAGACCGGGACAGGGGTTAATTTCACCCCTCCACTTT; CDR3aa: CASRPGQGLISPLHF
j_gene: TRBJ1-4; abundance: many; d_gene: NA; v_gene: TRBV12-3/TRBV12-4; CDR3nt: TGTGCCAGCAGTTTAGGGGAGACATCCACTAATGAAAAACTGTTTTTT; CDR3aa: CASSLGETSTNEKLFF
j_gene: TRBJ1-1; abundance: many; d_gene: NA; v_gene: TRBV20-1; CDR3nt: TGCAGTGCTATAACGACTGTGAAGAACACTGAAGCTTTCTTT; CDR3aa: CSAITTVKNTEAFF
j_gene: TRBJ1-6; abundance: many; d_gene: NA; v_gene: TRBV7-8; CDR3nt: TGTGCCAGCAGCTTAAGGGTTTATAATTCACCCCTCCACTTT; CDR3aa: CASSLRVYNSPLHF
j_gene: TRBJ2-2; abundance: NA; d_gene: NA; v_gene: TRBV6-6; CDR3nt: TGTGCCAGCAGTTGGGGGCGGGCCAGCCTGGATCCCGGGGAGCTGTTTTTT; CDR3aa: CASSWGRASLDPGELFF
j_gene: TRBJ2-3; abundance: NA; d_gene: TRBD1; v_gene: TRBV2; CDR3nt: TGTACCAGCAGGGAGACAGGGGGAAGCACAGATACGCAGTATTTT; CDR3aa: CTSRETGGSTDTQYF
j_gene: TRBJ1-4; abundance: NA; d_gene: NA; v_gene: TRBV5-1; CDR3nt: TGCGCCAGCAGCCAGTACGGGAATGAAAAACTGTTTTTT; CDR3aa: CASSQYGNEKLFF
j_gene: TRBJ1-2; abundance: NA; d_gene: TRBD1; v_gene: TRBV9; CDR3nt: TGTGCCAGCAACCCGGGACAGGGCGGCTACACCTTC; CDR3aa: CASNPGQGGYTF